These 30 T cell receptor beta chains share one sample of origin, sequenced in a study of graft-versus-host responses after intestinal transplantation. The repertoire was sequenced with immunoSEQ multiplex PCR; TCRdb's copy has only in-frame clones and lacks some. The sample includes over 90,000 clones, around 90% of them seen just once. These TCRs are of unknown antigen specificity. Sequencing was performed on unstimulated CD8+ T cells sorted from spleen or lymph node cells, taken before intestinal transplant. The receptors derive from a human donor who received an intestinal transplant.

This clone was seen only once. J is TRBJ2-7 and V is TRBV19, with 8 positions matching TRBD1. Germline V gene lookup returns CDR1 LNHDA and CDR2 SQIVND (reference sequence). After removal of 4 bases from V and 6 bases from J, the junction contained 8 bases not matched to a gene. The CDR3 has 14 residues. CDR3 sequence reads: CASSSSGTGSEQYF. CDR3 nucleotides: TGTGCCAGTAGTAGCTCCGGGACAGGATCCGAGCAGTACTTC.

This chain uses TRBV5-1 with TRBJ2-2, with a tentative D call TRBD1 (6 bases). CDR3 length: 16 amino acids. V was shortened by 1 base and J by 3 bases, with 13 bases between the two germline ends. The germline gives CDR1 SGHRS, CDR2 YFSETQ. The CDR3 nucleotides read TGCGCCAGCAGCTTGACAGGGAACGGGGACACCGGGGAGCTGTTTTTT. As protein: CASSLTGNGDTGELFF.

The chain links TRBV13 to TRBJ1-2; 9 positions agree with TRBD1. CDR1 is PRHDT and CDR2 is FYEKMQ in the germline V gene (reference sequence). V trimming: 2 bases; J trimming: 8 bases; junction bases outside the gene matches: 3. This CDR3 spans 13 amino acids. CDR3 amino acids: CASSLQGQGGYTF. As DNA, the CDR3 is TGTGCCAGCAGCTTACAGGGACAGGGAGGCTACACCTTC.

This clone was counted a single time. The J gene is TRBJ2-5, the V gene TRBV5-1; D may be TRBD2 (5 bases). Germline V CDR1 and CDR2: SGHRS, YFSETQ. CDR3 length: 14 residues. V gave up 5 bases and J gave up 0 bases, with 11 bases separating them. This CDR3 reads CASRWGEYQETQYF. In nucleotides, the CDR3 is TGCGCCAGCAGATGGGGAGAGTACCAAGAGACCCAGTACTTC. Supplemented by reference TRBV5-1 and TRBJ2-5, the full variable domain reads KAGVTQTPRYLIKTRGQQVTLSCSPISGHRSVSWYQQTPGQGLQFLFEYFSETQRNKGNFPGRFSGRQFSNSRSEMNVSTLELGDSALYLCASRWGEYQETQYFGPGTRLLVL.

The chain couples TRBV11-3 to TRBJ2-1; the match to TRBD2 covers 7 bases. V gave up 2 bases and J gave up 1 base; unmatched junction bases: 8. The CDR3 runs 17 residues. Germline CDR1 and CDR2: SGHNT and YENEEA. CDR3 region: CASSLKGGSLSYNEQFF. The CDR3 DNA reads TGTGCCAGCAGCTTAAAGGGCGGGAGCCTATCCTACAATGAGCAGTTCTTC.

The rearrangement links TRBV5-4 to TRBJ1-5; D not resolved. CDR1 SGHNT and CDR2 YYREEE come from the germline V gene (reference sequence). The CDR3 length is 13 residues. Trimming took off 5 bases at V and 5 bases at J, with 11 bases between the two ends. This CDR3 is CASSYPPHQPQHF. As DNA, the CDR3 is TGTGCCAGCAGTTATCCCCCTCATCAGCCCCAGCATTTT. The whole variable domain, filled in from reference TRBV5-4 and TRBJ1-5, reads ETGVTQSPTHLIKTRGQQVTLRCSSQSGHNTVSWYQQALGQGPQFIFQYYREEENGRGNFPPRFSGLQFPNYSSELNVNALELDDSALYLCASSYPPHQPQHFGDGTRLSIL.

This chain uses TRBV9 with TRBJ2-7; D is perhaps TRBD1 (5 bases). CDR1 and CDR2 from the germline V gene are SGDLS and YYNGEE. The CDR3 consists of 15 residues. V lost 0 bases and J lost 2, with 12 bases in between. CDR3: CASSVGSGMAYEQYF. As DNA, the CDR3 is TGTGCCAGCAGCGTAGGATCAGGGATGGCCTACGAGCAGTACTTC.

This chain's CDR3 is CASSYSRRAPEAFF. CDR3 nucleotides: TGTGCCAGCAGTTACTCGAGGCGGGCCCCTGAAGCTTTCTTT. The V call is TRBV6-6, the J call TRBJ1-1; D ambiguous. This CDR3 region has 14 residues. V lost 0 bases to trimming and J lost 6 bases, with 11 bases between them. Per germline, CDR1 MNHNY and CDR2 SVGAGI (reference sequence).

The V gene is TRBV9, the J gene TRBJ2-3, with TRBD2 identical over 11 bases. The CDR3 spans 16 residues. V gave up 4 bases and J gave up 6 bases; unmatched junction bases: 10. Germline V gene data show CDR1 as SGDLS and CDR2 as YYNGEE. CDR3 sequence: CASSNRLAGGVDTQYF. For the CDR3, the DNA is TGTGCCAGCAGCAACCGATTAGCGGGAGGGGTGGATACGCAGTATTTT.

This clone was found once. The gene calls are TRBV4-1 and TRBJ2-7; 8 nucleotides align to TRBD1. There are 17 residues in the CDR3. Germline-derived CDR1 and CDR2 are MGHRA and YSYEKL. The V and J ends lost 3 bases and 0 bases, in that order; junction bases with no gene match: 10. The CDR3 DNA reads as TGCGCCAGCAGCCAGATTTCCGGGACAGGAAGCTCCTACGAGCAGTACTTC. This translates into CASSQISGTGSSYEQYF.

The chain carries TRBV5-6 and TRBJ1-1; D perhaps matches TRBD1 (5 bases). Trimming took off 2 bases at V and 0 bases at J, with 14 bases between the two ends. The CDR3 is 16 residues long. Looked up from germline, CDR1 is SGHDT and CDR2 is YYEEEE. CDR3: CASSLVRRGLNTEAFF. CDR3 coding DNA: TGTGCCAGCAGCTTAGTACGGCGGGGGTTGAACACTGAAGCTTTCTTT.

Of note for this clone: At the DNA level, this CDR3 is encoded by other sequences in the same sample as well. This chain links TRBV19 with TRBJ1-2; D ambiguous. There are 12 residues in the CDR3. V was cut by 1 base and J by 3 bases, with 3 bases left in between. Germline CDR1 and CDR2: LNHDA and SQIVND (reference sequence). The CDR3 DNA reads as TGTGCCAGTAGTATAGGCGACTATGGCTACACCTTC. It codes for CASSIGDYGYTF.

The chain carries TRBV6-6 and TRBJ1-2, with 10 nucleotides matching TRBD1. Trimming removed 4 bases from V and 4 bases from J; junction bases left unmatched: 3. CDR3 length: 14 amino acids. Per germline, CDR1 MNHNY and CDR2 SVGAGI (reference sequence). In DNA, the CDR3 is TGTGCCAGCAGTTCGGGACAGGGGAGCTATGGCTACACCTTC. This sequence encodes CASSSGQGSYGYTF.

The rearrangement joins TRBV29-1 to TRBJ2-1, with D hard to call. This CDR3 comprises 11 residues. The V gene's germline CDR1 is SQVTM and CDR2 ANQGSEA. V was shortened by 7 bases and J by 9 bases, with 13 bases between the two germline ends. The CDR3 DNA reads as TGCAGCGCCGGTTATGGTGGTGAGCAGTTCTTC. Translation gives CSAGYGGEQFF.

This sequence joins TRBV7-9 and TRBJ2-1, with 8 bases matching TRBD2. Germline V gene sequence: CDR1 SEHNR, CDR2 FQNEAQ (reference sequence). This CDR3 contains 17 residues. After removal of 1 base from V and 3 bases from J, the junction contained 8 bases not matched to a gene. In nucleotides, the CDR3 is TGTGCCAGCAGCTTAGGGACCCGGGAGGGCCTCTACAATGAGCAGTTCTTC. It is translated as CASSLGTREGLYNEQFF.

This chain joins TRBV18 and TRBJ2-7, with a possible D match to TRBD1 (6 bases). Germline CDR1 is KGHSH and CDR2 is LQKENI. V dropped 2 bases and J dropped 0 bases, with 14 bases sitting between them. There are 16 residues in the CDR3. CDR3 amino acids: CASSPDLGRGSYEQYF. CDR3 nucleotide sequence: TGTGCCAGCTCACCAGACCTGGGCAGGGGCTCCTACGAGCAGTACTTC. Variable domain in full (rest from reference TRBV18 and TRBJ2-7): NAGVMQNPRHLVRRRGQEARLRCSPMKGHSHVYWYRQLPEEGLKFMVYLQKENIIDESGMPKERFSAEFPKEGPSILRIQQVVRGDSAAYFCASSPDLGRGSYEQYFGPGTRLTVT.

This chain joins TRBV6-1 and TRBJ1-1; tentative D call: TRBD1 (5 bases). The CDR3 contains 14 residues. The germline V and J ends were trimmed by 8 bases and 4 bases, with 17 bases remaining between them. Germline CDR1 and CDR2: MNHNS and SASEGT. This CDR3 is CASSPSGGGTEAFF. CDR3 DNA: TGTGCCAGCTCGCCCAGCGGGGGGGGCACTGAAGCTTTCTTT.

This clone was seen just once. The CDR3 nucleotides are TGTGCCAGCAGTGGGGGCGGGTCCGGGGAGCTGTTTTTT. Amino acids: CASSGGGSGELFF. The chain combines TRBV9 with TRBJ2-2, with a weak D call TRBD1 (6 bases). Trimming pared 5 bases from V and 6 bases from J, leaving 11 bases between. From germline, CDR1 is SGDLS and CDR2 YYNGEE. This CDR3 contains 13 residues.

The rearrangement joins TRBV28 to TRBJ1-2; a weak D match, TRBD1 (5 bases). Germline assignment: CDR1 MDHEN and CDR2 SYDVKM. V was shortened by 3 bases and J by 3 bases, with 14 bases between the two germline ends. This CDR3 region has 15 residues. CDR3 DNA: TGTGCCAGCAGTTTTTCGACAGAACCTGACTATGGCTACACCTTC. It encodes CASSFSTEPDYGYTF.

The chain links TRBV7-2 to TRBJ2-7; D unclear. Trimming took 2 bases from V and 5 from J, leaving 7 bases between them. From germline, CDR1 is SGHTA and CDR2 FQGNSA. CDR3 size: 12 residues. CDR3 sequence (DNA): TGTGCCAGCAGCTTACTCGAGGACGAGCAGTACTTC. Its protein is CASSLLEDEQYF.

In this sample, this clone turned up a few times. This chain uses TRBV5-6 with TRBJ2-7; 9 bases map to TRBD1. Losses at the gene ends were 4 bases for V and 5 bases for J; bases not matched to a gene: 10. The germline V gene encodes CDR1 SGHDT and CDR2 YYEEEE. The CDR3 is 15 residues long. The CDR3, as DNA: TGTGCCAGCAGCGCCACCGGGACAGGGTTCCACGAGCAGTACTTC. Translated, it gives CASSATGTGFHEQYF.

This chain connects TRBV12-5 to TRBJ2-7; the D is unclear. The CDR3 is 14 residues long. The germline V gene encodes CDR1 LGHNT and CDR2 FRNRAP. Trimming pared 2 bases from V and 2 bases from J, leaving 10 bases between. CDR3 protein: CASGLLRHPYEQYF. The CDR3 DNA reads TGTGCTAGTGGTTTGTTAAGACACCCCTACGAGCAGTACTTC.

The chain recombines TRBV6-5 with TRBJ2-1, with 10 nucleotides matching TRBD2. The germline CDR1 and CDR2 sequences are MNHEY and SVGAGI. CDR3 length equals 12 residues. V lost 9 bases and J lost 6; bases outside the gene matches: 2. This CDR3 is CASGLAANEQFF. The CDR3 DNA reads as TGTGCCAGTGGACTAGCGGCCAATGAGCAGTTCTTC.

In DNA, the CDR3 is TGTGCCAGCAGCTTTGGCGGTGAAGAGACCCAGTACTTC. It is translated as CASSFGGEETQYF. The chain employs TRBV5-4 and TRBJ2-5; no clear D gene. Germline CDR1 SGHNT, CDR2 YYREEE (reference sequence). CDR3 size: 13 residues. Trimming removed 2 bases at V and 3 bases at J, with 8 bases between.

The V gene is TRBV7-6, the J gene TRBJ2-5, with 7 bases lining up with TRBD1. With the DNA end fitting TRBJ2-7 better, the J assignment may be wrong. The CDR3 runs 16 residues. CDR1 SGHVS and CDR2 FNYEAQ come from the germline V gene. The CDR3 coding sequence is TGTGCCAGCAGCACCCGACCGGGACAGAGCTCCTACGAGCAGTACTTC. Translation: CASSTRPGQSSYEQYF.

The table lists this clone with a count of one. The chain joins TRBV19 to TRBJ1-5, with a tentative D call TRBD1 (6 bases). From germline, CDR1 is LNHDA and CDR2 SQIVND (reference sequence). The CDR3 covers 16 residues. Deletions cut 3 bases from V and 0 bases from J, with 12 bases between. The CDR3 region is CASSMQGPYSNQPQHF. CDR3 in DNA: TGTGCCAGTAGTATGCAGGGGCCCTATAGCAATCAGCCCCAGCATTTT.

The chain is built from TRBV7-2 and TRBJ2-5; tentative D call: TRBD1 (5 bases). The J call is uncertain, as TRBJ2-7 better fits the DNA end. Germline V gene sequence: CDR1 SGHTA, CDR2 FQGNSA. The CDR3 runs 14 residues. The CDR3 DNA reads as TGTGCCAGCAGCCGAAAGGACAACTCCTACGAGCAGTACTTC. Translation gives CASSRKDNSYEQYF.

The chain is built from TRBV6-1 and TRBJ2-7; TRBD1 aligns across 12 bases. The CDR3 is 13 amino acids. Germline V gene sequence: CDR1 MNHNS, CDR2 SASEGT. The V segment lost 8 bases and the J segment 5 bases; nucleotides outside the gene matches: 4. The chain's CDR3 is CASGDRGRDEQYF. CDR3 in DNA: TGTGCCAGCGGGGACAGGGGGCGCGACGAGCAGTACTTC.

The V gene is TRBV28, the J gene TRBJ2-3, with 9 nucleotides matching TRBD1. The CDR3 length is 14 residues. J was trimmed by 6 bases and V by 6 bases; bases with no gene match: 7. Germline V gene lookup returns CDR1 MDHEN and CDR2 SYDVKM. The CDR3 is CASSPGQGMDTQYF. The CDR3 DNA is TGTGCCAGCAGCCCGGGACAGGGAATGGATACGCAGTATTTT.

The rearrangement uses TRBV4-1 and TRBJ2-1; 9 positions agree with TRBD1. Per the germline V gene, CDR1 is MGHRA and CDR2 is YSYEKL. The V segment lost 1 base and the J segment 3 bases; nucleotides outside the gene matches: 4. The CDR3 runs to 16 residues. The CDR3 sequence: CASSQAGQGFYNEQFF. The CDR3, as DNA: TGCGCCAGCAGCCAAGCCGGACAGGGGTTCTACAATGAGCAGTTCTTC.